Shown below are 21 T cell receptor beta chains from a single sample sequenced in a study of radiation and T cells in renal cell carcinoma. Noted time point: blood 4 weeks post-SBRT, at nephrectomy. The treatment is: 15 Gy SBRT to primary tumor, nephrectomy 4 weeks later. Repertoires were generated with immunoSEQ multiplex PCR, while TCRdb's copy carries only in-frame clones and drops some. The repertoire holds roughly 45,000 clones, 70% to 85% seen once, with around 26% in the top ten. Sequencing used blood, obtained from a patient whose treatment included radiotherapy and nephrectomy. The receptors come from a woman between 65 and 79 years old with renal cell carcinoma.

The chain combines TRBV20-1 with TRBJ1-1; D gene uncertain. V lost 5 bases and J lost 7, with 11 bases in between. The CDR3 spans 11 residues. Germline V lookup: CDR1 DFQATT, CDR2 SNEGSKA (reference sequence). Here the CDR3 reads CSAPLMGEAFF. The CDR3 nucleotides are TGCAGTGCTCCCCTCATGGGTGAAGCTTTCTTT.

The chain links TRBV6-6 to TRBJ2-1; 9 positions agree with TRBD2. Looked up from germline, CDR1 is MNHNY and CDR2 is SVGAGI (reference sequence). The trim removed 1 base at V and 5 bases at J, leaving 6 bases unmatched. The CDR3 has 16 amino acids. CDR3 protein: CASSYLAGGMDNEQFF. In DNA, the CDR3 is TGTGCCAGCAGTTACTTGGCGGGAGGGATGGACAATGAGCAGTTCTTC.

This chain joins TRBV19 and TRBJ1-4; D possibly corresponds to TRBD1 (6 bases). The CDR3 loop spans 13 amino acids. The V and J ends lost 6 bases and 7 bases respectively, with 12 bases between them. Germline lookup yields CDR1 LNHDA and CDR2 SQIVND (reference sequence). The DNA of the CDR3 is TGTGCCAGTAGCCCCCACAGGGCTGAAAAACTGTTTTTT. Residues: CASSPHRAEKLFF. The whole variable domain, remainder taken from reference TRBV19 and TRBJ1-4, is DGGITQSPKYLFRKEGQNVTLSCEQNLNHDAMYWYRQDPGQGLRLIYYSQIVNDFQKGDIAEGYSVSREKKESFPLTVTSAQKNPTAFYLCASSPHRAEKLFFGSGTQLSVL.

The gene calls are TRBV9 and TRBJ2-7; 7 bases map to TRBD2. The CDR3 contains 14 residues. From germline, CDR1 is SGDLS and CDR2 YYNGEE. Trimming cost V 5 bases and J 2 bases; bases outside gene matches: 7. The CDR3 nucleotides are TGTGCCAGCAGTCCCAGCGGGGAGGCCTACGAGCAGTACTTC. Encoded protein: CASSPSGEAYEQYF.

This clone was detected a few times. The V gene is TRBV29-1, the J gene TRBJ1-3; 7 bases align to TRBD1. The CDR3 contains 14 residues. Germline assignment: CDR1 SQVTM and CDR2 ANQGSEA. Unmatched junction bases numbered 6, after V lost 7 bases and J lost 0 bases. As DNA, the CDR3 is TGCAGCGGAAGGACAGGCACCTCTGGAAACACCATATATTTT. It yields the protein CSGRTGTSGNTIYF.

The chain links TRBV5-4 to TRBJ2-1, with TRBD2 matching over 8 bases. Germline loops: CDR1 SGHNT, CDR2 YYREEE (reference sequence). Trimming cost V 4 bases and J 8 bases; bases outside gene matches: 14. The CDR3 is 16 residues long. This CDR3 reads CASSPGLADVMYEQFF. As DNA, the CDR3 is TGTGCCAGCAGCCCCGGACTAGCCGATGTCATGTATGAGCAGTTCTTC.

The CDR3 bases are TGTGCCAGCAGCTTCGGGACAGGCTACGAGCAGTACTTC. Protein product: CASSFGTGYEQYF. The rearrangement links TRBV7-2 to TRBJ2-7, with 8 nucleotides matching TRBD1. CDR1 is SGHTA and CDR2 is FQGNSA in the germline V gene. The CDR3 runs to 13 residues. V dropped 3 bases and J dropped 3; count of bases not matched to a gene: 1.

The CDR3 spells CASSDPGQGWTGELFF. The CDR3 region has the DNA TGTGCCAGCAGTGATCCGGGACAGGGGTGGACCGGGGAGCTGTTTTTT. The chain recombines TRBV25-1 with TRBJ2-2, with TRBD1 identical over 10 bases. The length of the CDR3 is 16 residues. V lost 3 bases, J lost 5 bases, and 6 bases stayed unmatched. Germline loops: CDR1 MGHDK, CDR2 SYGVNS.

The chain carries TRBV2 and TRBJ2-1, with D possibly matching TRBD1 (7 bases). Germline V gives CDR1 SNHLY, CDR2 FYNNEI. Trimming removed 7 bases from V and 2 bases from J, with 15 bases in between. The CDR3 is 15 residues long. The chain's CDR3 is CASMLQGTAYNEQFF. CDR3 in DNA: TGTGCCAGCATGTTACAGGGGACTGCCTACAATGAGCAGTTCTTC.

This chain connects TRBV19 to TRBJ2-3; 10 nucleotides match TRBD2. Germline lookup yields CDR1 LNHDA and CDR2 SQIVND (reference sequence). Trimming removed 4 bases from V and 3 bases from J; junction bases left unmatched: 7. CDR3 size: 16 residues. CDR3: CASSTTGTSDTDTQYF. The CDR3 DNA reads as TGTGCCAGTAGTACCACCGGGACTAGCGATACAGATACGCAGTATTTT.

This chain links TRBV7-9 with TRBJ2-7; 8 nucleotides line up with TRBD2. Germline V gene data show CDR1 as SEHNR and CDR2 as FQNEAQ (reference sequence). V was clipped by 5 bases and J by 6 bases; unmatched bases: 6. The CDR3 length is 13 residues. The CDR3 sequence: CASSPRGGREQYF. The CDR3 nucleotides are TGTGCCAGCAGCCCCCGCGGGGGGCGCGAGCAGTACTTC.

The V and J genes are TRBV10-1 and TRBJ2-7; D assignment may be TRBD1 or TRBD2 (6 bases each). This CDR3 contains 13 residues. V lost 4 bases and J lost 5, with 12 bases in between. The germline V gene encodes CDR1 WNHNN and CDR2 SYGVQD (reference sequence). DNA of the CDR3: TGCGCCAGCAGTGTGGGGGGCGAGAACGAGCAGTACTTC. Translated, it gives CASSVGGENEQYF.

This chain's CDR3 is CASGSRPLEETQYF. In DNA, the CDR3 is TGTGCTAGTGGTTCCCGGCCCCTAGAAGAGACCCAGTACTTC. The J gene is TRBJ2-5, the V gene TRBV12-5, with no clear D. Trimming removed 4 bases at V and 3 bases at J, with 12 bases between. Germline CDR1 and CDR2: LGHNT and FRNRAP. This CDR3 is 14 amino acids long.

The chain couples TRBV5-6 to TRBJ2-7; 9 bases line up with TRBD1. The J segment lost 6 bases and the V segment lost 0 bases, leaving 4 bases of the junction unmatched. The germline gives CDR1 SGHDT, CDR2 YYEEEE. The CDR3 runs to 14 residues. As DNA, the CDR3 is TGTGCCAGCAGCTTGGCCGGGACAGGGACCGAGCAGTACTTC. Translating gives CASSLAGTGTEQYF.

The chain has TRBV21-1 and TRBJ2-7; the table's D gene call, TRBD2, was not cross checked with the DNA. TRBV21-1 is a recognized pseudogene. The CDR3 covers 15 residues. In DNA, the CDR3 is TGTGCCAGCAGCGCCTGGAGGCAGGCTTCCTACGAGCAGTACTTC. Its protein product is CASSAWRQASYEQYF.

The CDR3 DNA follows: TGTGCCAGCTCCCCCGACGACGGCTCCTACGAGCAGTACTTC. Its translation is CASSPDDGSYEQYF. The V call is TRBV18, the J call TRBJ2-7; no definite D call. Germline lookup yields CDR1 KGHSH and CDR2 LQKENI. CDR3 length: 14 amino acids. V gave up 6 bases and J gave up 0 bases, with 12 bases separating them.

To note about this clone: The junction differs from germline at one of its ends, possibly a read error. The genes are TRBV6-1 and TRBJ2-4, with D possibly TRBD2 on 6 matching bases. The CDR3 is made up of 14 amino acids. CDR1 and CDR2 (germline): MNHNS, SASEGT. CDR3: CASTEGGGLNIQYF. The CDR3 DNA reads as TGTGCCAGCACTGAAGGTGGGGGACTAAACATTCAGTACTTC.

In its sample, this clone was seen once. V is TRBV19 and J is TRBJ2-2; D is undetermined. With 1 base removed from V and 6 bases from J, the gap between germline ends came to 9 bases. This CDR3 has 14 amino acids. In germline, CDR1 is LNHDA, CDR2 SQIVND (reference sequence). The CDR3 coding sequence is TGTGCCAGTAGTATAGTCTTGGGTCCCGGGGAGCTGTTTTTT. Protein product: CASSIVLGPGELFF.

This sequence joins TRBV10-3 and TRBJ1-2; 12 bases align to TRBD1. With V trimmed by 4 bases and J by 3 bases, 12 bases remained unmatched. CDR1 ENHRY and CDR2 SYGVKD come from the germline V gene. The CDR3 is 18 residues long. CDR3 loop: CAISVTGTGGSIYYGYTF. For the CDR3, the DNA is TGTGCCATCAGTGTAACCGGGACAGGGGGCTCTATTTACTATGGCTACACCTTC.

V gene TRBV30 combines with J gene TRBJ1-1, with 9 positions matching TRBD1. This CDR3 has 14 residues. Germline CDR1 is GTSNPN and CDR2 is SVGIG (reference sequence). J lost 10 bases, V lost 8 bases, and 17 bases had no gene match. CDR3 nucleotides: TGTGCCAGCTCTTCCCTAGGGACAGGGACGGGAGCTTTCTTT. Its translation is CASSSLGTGTGAFF.

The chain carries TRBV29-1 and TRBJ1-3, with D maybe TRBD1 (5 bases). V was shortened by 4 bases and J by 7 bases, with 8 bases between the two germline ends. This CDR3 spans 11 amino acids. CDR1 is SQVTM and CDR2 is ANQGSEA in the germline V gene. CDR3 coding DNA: TGCAGCGTTGTTGGGGGGAACACCATATATTTT. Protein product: CSVVGGNTIYF.